A single sample is the source of the 2 T cell receptor beta chains below, sequenced in a study of T cell responses to AZD1222 COVID-19 vaccine (dated by TCRdb to 2020 to 2023). Preparation of the library involved the immunoSEQ multiplex PCR assay. TCRdb mirrors the immuneACCESS table, restricted to in-frame sequences. Some clones are absent from its copies; in checked studies, under half trace to an unresolved V gene, and the reason for the others is unknown. The sample yields 100,000 to 150,000 clones; under 90% were counted once. In total, the top ten clones hold about 4.8% of the sample. According to the study, the label for this sample's time point signals: baseline before first vaccination. Sequenced here: peripheral blood, sampled on day 0 of AZD1222 vaccination. These TCRs come from an adult in good health.

This chain joins TRBV2 and TRBJ1-2, with D uncertain. Trimming stripped 7 bases from V and 4 bases from J, with 4 bases between. The CDR3 consists of 10 residues. Germline V lookup: CDR1 SNHLY, CDR2 FYNNEI. CDR3 region: CASTGYGYTF. CDR3 coding DNA: TGTGCCAGCACGGGCTATGGCTACACCTTC.

The V gene is TRBV15, the J gene TRBJ1-2, with no clear D. CDR1 and CDR2 from the germline V gene are LNHNV and YYDKDF (reference sequence). Trimming removed 0 bases from V and 3 bases from J, with 8 bases in between. This CDR3 spans 14 amino acids. CDR3 residues: CATSREGFYYGYTF. In nucleotides, the CDR3 is TGTGCCACCAGCAGAGAAGGGTTCTACTATGGCTACACCTTC.